This T cell receptor (beta chain) was sequenced for a study of blood T cell repertoires in COVID-19. Study information: Specimens from acute and convalescent COVID-19 originated in the United States, Italy and Spain. T cells, B-cell-depleted T cells, or PBMCs supplied cDNA or gDNA.

The CDR3 is 13 amino acids. Source study methods: By means of reference gene primer amplification, nucleated cell counts were estimated. Generated by immunoSEQ multiplex PCR, the TCRdb table keeps only in-frame clones and is missing some. The D gene and trimming were derived from the DNA, and the V and J assignments and clone size from that table. The data show tens of thousands of clones, roughly 78% seen once. This clone is a singleton in its sample. The chain links TRBV21-1 to TRBJ1-4; TRBD1, the D gene given by the table, was not confirmed from the DNA. TRBV21-1 corresponds to a pseudogene. The sequenced sample consisted of peripheral blood. This TCR was recovered from a woman in her sixties or seventies with acute or convalescent COVID-19. The CDR3 coding sequence is TGTGCCAAATCGACAGGGGTGGTAGCAAAACTGTTTTTT. Translation gives CAKSTGVVAKLFF.